The source of this T cell receptor (beta chain) is a study of blood T cell repertoires in COVID-19. Overall study context: The study drew acute and convalescent COVID-19 samples from the United States, Italy and Spain. T cells, B-cell-depleted T cells, or PBMCs supplied cDNA or gDNA.

Participants reported their clinical history, and cohort assignment relied on those reports. The CDR3 sequence is 15 residues long. Germline values: CDR1 MNHEY, CDR2 SMNVEV (reference sequence). Trimming at V came to 4 bases and at J to 8 bases, leaving 13 bases not matched to a gene. Here immunoSEQ multiplex PCR was the method, and the copy in TCRdb shows in-frame clones only, minus some. The sample has under 150,000 clones; under 90% are singletons. The sequenced sample consisted of PBMCs or T cells enriched from blood (not recorded which). This chain uses TRBV27 with TRBJ1-2, with 7 bases aligning to TRBD1. The clonotype was recovered from a man in his forties or fifties with acute COVID-19. DNA for the CDR3: TGTGCCAGCAGTTCAGCAGGGGGTAGGGTAGAGGGCTACACCTTC. The encoded protein is CASSSAGGRVEGYTF.